The T cell receptor beta chain under discussion was sequenced for a study of T cell changes during pregnancy in multiple sclerosis (dated by TCRdb to between 2018 and 2021). Notes on the research overall: The study examined how the T cell repertoire changed over the course of pregnancy in women with multiple sclerosis.

As to this clone: Its cognate antigen has yet to be identified. There are no base qualities to consult, and no much larger clone falls within one base.

The CDR3 contains 15 residues, cysteine and phenylalanine counted. Left in the record is the CDR3 DNA by itself, 45 bases read in frame from the first base. The germline V gene (reference sequence) sets CDR1 to LNHDA and CDR2 to SQIVND. V lost 5 bases and J lost 5 bases; the stretch between them is 16 bases long. Libraries were built with the immunoSEQ multiplex PCR assay. Held by TCRdb, this immuneACCESS table contains in-frame sequences only and omits some clones. Under half of the omission traces to an unresolved V gene where checked; the cause of the rest is unknown. The sample table records about 61,000 clones; more than 85% of these occur just once. Of the sample, over 2.5% falls within the top ten clones.

Sequenced material: CD8+ T cells from peripheral blood mononuclear cells, taken in the third trimester of pregnancy. This TCR derives from a female donor with multiple sclerosis, enrolled in a pregnancy study. The chain was built from TRBV19 and TRBJ2-1, with TRBD2 as a weak D call on 6 bases. CDR3 region: CASSGTRRLDNEQFF. The DNA reads as follows: TGTGCCAGTAGTGGGACTCGGAGATTAGACAATGAGCAGTTCTTC. Outside the CDR3, residues come from the reference TRBV19 and TRBJ2-1 proteins, so the full variable domain is: DGGITQSPKYLFRKEGQNVTLSCEQNLNHDAMYWYRQDPGQGLRLIYYSQIVNDFQKGDIAEGYSVSREKKESFPLTVTSAQKNPTAFYLCASSGTRRLDNEQFFGPGTRLTVL.